The rows below give T cell receptor beta chains drawn from one sample of a study of blood T cell repertoires in COVID-19. The assay was immunoSEQ multiplex PCR, and TCRdb's table has in-frame clones only and misses some. The sample yields roughly 240,000 clones, 85% to 90% seen once. Sample: peripheral blood. All receptors come from a man younger than 35 with active or convalescent COVID-19. Each CDR3 is given with its conserved first and last residue. The D gene is left open where the match is weak. Some rows mark clone size as missing; the rest say once, few, many or name a class of expanded clone.

>TRBV24-1|-|TRBJ1-1|TRBD1
TGTGCCACCAGTGATTTCCCCGACAGGGGGCAGGAAAAGAACACTGAAGCTTTCTTT
CATSDFPDRGQEKNTEAFF
>TRBV2|-|TRBJ2-3|TRBD2
TGTGCCAGCAGTAGACTAGCGGGAGCAGATACGCAGTATTTT
CASSRLAGADTQYF
>TRBV2|-|TRBJ2-2|TRBD2
TGTGCCAGCAGTGAACTACTAGCGGACAACACCGGGGAGCTGTTTTTT
CASSELLADNTGELFF
>TRBV3-1/TRBV3-2|-|TRBJ1-1|-
TGTGCCAGCAGCCCATACGGCGGGGGGCAGGGGAACACTGAAGCTTTCTTT
CASSPYGGGQGNTEAFF
>TRBV28|-|TRBJ1-2|TRBD1
TGTGCCAGCAGTTTAGGTACAGGGGGGCATGGCTACACCTTC
CASSLGTGGHGYTF
>TRBV14|-|TRBJ1-1|-
TGTGCCAGCAGCCAGGGGGCCATGAACACTGAAGCTTTCTTT
CASSQGAMNTEAFF
>TRBV4-1|-|TRBJ2-2|-
TGCGCCAGCAGCCAAGTTAGTCTTCGGTTCAGGGGCCGGGAGCTGTTTTTT
CASSQVSLRFRGRELFF
>TRBV30|-|TRBJ2-7|TRBD1
TGTGCCTGGAGACAACAGGGGCGCTCCTACGAGCAGTACTTC
CAWRQQGRSYEQYF
>TRBV24-1|-|TRBJ1-3|-
TGTGCCACCAGTGACCGAGGACAGAGCTCTGGAAACACCATATATTTT
CATSDRGQSSGNTIYF
>TRBV1|-|TRBJ1-2|-
TGCACCAGCAGCCCCCCAGGATTGAACTATGGCTACACCTTC
CTSSPPGLNYGYTF
>TRBV6-5|-|TRBJ2-7|-
TGTGCCACCGTCTTCGAAGGGGGTGAGCAGTACTTC
CATVFEGGEQYF
>TRBV29-1|-|TRBJ2-7|-
TGCAGCGTTGGGTCGACAGTTACCGAGCAGTACTTC
CSVGSTVTEQYF
>TRBV2|few|TRBJ1-2|-
TGTGCCAGCAGTGACAAACCCGGCTATGGCTACACCTTC
CASSDKPGYGYTF
>TRBV28|-|TRBJ2-2|-
TGTGCCAGCGCGGGCTTGGCGACCGGGGAGCTGTTTTTT
CASAGLATGELFF
>TRBV4-3|few|TRBJ1-5|-
TGCGCCAGCAGCCGTTCTCGGGATCAGCCCCAGCATTTT
CASSRSRDQPQHF
>TRBV28|-|TRBJ2-2|-
TGTGCCAGCAGTTTCTCGGCTAGAGACGCCGGGGAGCTGTTTTTT
CASSFSARDAGELFF
>TRBV4-3|-|TRBJ2-1|TRBD2
TGCGCCAGCAGCCAAGGGCTTAGCGGGAGTATTGAGCAGTTCTTC
CASSQGLSGSIEQFF
>TRBV6-1|-|TRBJ2-7|TRBD1
TGTGCCAGCAGTGAAGTAGGCGGACAGGGGTACGAGCAGTACTTC
CASSEVGGQGYEQYF
>TRBV29-1|-|TRBJ2-3|-
TGCAGCACACGACAGGACACAGATACGCAGTATTTT
CSTRQDTDTQYF
>TRBV11-1|-|TRBJ2-2|TRBD1
TGTGCCAGCAGCTCCTTCGACAGGGGGCACACCGGGGAGCTGTTTTTT
CASSSFDRGHTGELFF
>TRBV28|-|TRBJ2-7|-
TGTGCCAGCAGTTTAACGGGGGTCTCCTACGAGCAGTACTTC
CASSLTGVSYEQYF
>TRBV2|-|TRBJ2-5|-
TGTGCCAGCAGTGAAGAGGGGGGGAGGGTGGAGACCCAGTACTTC
CASSEEGGRVETQYF
>TRBV6-4|-|TRBJ2-2|TRBD1
TGTGCCAGCAGGCGGACAGGGGGCGTCGCCGGGGAGCTGTTTTTT
CASRRTGGVAGELFF